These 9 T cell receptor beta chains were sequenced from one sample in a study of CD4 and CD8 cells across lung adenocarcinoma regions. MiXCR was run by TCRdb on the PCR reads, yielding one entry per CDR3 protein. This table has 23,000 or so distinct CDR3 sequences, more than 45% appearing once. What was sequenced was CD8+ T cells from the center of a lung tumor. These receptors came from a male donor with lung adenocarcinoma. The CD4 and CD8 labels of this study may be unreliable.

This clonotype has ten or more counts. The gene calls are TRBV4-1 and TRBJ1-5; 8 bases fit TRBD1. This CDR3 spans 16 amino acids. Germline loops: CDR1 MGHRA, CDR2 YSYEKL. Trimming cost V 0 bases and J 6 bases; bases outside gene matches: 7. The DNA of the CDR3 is TGCGCCAGCAGCCAAGATGGCAGGGGGCACCGTCAGCCCCAGCATTTT. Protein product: CASSQDGRGHRQPQHF.

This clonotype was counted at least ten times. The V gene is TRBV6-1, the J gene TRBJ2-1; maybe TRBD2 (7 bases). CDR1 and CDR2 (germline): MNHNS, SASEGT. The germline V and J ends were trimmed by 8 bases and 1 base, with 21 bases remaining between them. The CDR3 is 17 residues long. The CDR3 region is CASRDWGGLESYNEQFF. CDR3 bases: TGTGCCAGCCGCGATTGGGGGGGGCTTGAGTCCTACAATGAGCAGTTCTTC.

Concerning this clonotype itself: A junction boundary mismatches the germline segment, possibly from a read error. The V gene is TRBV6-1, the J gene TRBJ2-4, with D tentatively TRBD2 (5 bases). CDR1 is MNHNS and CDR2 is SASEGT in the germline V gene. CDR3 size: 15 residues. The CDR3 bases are TGTGCCAGCAGTGAATTTGAGGGAGTCGAAAACACTCAGTACTTC. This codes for CASSEFEGVENTQYF.

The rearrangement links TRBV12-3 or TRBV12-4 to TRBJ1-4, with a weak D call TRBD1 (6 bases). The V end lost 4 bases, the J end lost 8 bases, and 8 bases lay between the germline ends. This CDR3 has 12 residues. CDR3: CASSSGQEKLFF. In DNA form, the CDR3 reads TGTGCCAGCAGTTCCGGACAGGAAAAACTGTTTTTT.

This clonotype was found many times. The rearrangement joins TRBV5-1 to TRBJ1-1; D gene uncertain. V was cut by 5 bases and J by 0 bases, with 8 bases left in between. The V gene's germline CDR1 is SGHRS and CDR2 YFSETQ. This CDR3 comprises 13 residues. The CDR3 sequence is CASSASLNTEAFF. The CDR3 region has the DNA TGCGCCAGCAGTGCCTCTTTGAACACTGAAGCTTTCTTT.

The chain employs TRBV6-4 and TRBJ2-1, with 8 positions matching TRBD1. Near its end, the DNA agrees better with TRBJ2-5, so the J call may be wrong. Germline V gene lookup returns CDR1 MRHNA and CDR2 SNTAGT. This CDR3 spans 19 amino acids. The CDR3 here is CASSDPSDREASIAETQYF. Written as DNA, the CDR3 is TGTGCCAGCAGTGACCCATCGGACAGGGAAGCCAGCATAGCCGAGACCCAGTACTTC.

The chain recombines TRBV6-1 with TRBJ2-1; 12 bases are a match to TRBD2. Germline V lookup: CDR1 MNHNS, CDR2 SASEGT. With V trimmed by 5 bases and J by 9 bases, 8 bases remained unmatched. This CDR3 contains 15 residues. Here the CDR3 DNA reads TGTGCCAGCAGTCCGACTAGCGGGAGTACTACTGAGCAGTTCTTC. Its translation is CASSPTSGSTTEQFF.

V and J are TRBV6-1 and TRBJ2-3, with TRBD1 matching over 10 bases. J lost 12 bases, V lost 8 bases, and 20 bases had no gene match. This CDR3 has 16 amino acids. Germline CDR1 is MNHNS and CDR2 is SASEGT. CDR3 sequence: CASGGAGTGVGETQYF. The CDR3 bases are TGTGCCAGCGGGGGGGCCGGGACAGGGGTCGGGGAGACCCAGTATTTT.

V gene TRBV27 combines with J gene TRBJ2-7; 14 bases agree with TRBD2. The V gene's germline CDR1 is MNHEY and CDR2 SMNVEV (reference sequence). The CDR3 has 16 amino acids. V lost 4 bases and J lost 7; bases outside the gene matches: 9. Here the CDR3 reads CASSYILGLAGVEQYV. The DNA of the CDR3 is TGTGCCAGCAGTTACATATTGGGACTAGCGGGAGTAGAGCAGTACGTC.